This entry features one T cell receptor beta chain sequence. The table lists this clonotype with a count of one. What this receptor recognizes is not known. No much larger clone is present one base from it, and per-base qualities are unavailable. Just one read gives weak support. Libraries were prepared through RT-PCR. The sample was run on an Illumina HiSeq 2500. The public reads were run again by TCRdb, first through fastp at Q25 and then through MiXCR, and only productive beta chains were kept. Entries that share a CDR3 protein sequence are merged under the most common genes and DNA. Here the sample has 650,000 to 800,000 distinct CDR3 sequences; approximately 17% occur a single time. Clones ranked in the top ten supply about a tenth of the sample. The CDR3 goes from the cysteine to the phenylalanine over 15 residues. Of the read, only the CDR3 DNA is kept; its 45 bases are in frame from base 1. Relative to germline, V is missing 3 bases and J is missing 3 bases, with 7 bases of the junction outside any gene match. CDR1 and CDR2, per the germline V gene, are KGHSH and LQKENI.

These data originate in a study of response to subunit inactivated influenza vaccine (dated by TCRdb to 2016 to 2019). Background on the whole study: Deep quantitative profiling of the T cell receptor repertoire was used in the study to follow responses to a trivalent subunit inactivated influenza vaccine.

General study outcomes and caveats: It was suggested by the authors that each seasonal influenza vaccination may recruit only a limited number of new T cells.

The chain couples TRBV18 to TRBJ2-7; 8 central bases correspond to TRBD1. The sequence was obtained from a man aged 45-65 years who received an inactivated influenza vaccine. Donor details come from another sample of the same person, matched by shared clones. The material was PBMCs from blood, obtained roughly 5 days after vaccination. At the DNA level, the sequence is TGTGCCAGCTCACCTACCGGGACAGGACTCTACGAGCAGTACTTC. Its product reads: CASSPTGTGLYEQYF. The CDR3 plus the reference TRBV18 and TRBJ2-7 genes for the other parts give the full variable domain: NAGVMQNPRHLVRRRGQEARLRCSPMKGHSHVYWYRQLPEEGLKFMVYLQKENIIDESGMPKERFSAEFPKEGPSILRIQQVVRGDSAAYFCASSPTGTGLYEQYFGPGTRLTVT.